This is a list of T cell receptor beta chains from one sample in a study of blood T cell repertoires in COVID-19. The data were produced by immunoSEQ multiplex PCR, yet TCRdb's version contains in-frame clones alone and is incomplete. Found here are 280,000 or so clones, roughly 85% of them singletons; the top ten hold roughly 2.5%. Sequencing input: PBMCs or T cells enriched from blood (not recorded which). These receptors originate from a woman between 50 and 59 years old who had recovered from COVID-19. Both conserved end residues are part of each CDR3. The D gene is left open where the match is weak. Clone size is not always given. Where it is, it says once, few, many or a class for expanded clones.

J: TRBJ2-7
D: -
size: -
V: TRBV10-1
CDR3: CAISRTLQGFEYYEQYF
DNA: TGCGCCATCTCGCGAACTTTACAGGGATTCGAATATTACGAGCAGTACTTC

J: TRBJ2-1
D: TRBD2
size: -
V: TRBV11-3
CDR3: CASSLVGSGSDEQFF
DNA: TGTGCCAGCAGCTTAGTCGGAAGCGGGAGCGATGAGCAGTTCTTC

J: TRBJ2-4
D: TRBD1
size: -
V: TRBV11-2
CDR3: CASSLEGQGARNIQYF
DNA: TGTGCCAGCAGCTTAGAGGGACAGGGGGCAAGAAACATTCAGTACTTC

J: TRBJ1-6
D: -
size: -
V: TRBV20-1
CDR3: CSASRGGRGNSPLHF
DNA: TGCAGTGCTAGTAGGGGGGGGCGAGGTAATTCACCCCTCCACTTT

J: TRBJ2-3
D: TRBD2
size: -
V: TRBV5-1
CDR3: CASSVASGSRPDTQYF
DNA: TGCGCCAGCAGCGTTGCTAGCGGGAGCCGGCCAGATACGCAGTATTTT

J: TRBJ1-1
D: -
size: -
V: TRBV2
CDR3: CASSEFGGQAEAFF
DNA: TGTGCCAGCAGTGAATTTGGGGGACAAGCAGAAGCTTTCTTT

J: TRBJ2-1
D: -
size: -
V: TRBV12-3/TRBV12-4
CDR3: CASSLRDFNEQFF
DNA: TGTGCCAGCAGTTTACGGGACTTCAATGAGCAGTTCTTC

J: TRBJ2-1
D: TRBD1
size: -
V: TRBV9
CDR3: CASSVAGGTGNSNEQFF
DNA: TGTGCCAGCAGCGTAGCTGGTGGGACAGGGAATAGCAATGAGCAGTTCTTC

J: TRBJ2-1
D: -
size: -
V: TRBV5-4
CDR3: CASSLVSGAAYNEQFF
DNA: TGTGCCAGCAGCTTGGTTTCGGGAGCCGCCTACAATGAGCAGTTCTTC

J: TRBJ2-7
D: TRBD2
size: once
V: TRBV27
CDR3: CASSSLIAGGLEQYF
DNA: TGTGCCAGCAGTTCTCTCATAGCGGGGGGGCTCGAGCAGTACTTC

J: TRBJ2-3
D: TRBD1
size: -
V: TRBV11-2
CDR3: CASSLGTGGQEDTQYF
DNA: TGTGCCAGCAGCTTAGGTACAGGGGGCCAGGAAGATACGCAGTATTTT

J: TRBJ2-3
D: TRBD2
size: -
V: TRBV3-1/TRBV3-2
CDR3: CASSQELTGGGADTQYF
DNA: TGTGCCAGCAGCCAAGAACTTACCGGCGGGGGGGCGGATACGCAGTATTTT

J: TRBJ2-1
D: -
size: -
V: TRBV18
CDR3: CASSAGNNEQFF
DNA: TGTGCCAGCTCAGCAGGGAACAATGAGCAGTTCTTC

J: TRBJ1-5
D: -
size: -
V: TRBV15
CDR3: CATSRSRSNQPQHF
DNA: TGTGCCACCAGCAGATCCAGAAGCAATCAGCCCCAGCATTTT

J: TRBJ1-1
D: -
size: -
V: TRBV28
CDR3: CASSSRVTEAFF
DNA: TGTGCCAGCAGTTCCAGGGTGACTGAAGCTTTCTTT

J: TRBJ2-7
D: -
size: few
V: TRBV10-1
CDR3: CASSGPYGEQYF
DNA: TGCGCCAGCAGTGGCCCCTACGGGGAGCAGTACTTC

J: TRBJ1-2
D: -
size: -
V: TRBV5-6
CDR3: CASSLYAVGRGSYGYTF
DNA: TGTGCCAGCAGCTTGTACGCTGTCGGCAGGGGTAGTTATGGCTACACCTTC

J: TRBJ2-7
D: -
size: -
V: TRBV30
CDR3: CAWSLYSEQYF
DNA: TGTGCCTGGAGCCTATATTCAGAGCAGTACTTC

J: TRBJ2-5
D: -
size: once
V: TRBV10-3
CDR3: CAISGQVSQETQYF
DNA: TGTGCCATCAGTGGACAGGTATCCCAAGAGACCCAGTACTTC

J: TRBJ2-1
D: TRBD2
size: -
V: TRBV7-3
CDR3: CASSLSSGVYNEQFF
DNA: TGTGCCAGCAGCTTATCTAGCGGGGTCTACAATGAGCAGTTCTTC

J: TRBJ1-4
D: -
size: -
V: TRBV6-5
CDR3: CASSLGAGRNEKLFF
DNA: TGTGCCAGCAGTCTTGGGGCTGGTCGGAATGAAAAACTGTTTTTT

J: TRBJ1-1
D: -
size: -
V: TRBV28
CDR3: CASSNLRRYTEAFF
DNA: TGTGCCAGCAGTAACCTAAGGAGGTACACTGAAGCTTTCTTT